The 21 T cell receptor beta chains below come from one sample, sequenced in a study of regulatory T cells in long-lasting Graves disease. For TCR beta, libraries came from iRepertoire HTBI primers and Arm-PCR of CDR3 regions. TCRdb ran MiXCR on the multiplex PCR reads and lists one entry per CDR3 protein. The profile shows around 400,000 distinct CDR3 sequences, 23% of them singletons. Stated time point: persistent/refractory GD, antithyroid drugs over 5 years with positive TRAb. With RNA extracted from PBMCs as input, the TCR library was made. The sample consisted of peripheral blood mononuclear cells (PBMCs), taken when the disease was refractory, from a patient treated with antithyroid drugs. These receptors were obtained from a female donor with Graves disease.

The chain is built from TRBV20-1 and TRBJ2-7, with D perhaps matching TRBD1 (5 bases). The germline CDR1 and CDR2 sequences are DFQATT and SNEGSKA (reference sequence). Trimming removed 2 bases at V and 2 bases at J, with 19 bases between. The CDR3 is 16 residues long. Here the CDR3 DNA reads TGCAGTGCTAGATCCGCGTTTACAGGAGACACCTACGAGCAGTACTTC. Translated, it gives CSARSAFTGDTYEQYF.

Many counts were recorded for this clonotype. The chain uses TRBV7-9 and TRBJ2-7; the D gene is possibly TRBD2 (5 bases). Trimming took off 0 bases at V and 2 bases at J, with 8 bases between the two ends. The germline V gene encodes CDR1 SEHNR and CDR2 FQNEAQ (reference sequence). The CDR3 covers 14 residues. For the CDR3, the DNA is TGTGCCAGCAGCTTAGCGCCGGGAACCTACGAGCAGTACTTC. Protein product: CASSLAPGTYEQYF.

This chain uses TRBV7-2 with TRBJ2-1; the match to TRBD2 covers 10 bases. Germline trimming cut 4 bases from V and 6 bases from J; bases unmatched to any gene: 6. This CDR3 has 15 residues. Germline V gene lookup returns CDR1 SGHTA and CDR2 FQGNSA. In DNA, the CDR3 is TGTGCCAGCAGCTCTGCTAGCGGGAGCTCCAATGAGCAGTTCTTC. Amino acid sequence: CASSSASGSSNEQFF.

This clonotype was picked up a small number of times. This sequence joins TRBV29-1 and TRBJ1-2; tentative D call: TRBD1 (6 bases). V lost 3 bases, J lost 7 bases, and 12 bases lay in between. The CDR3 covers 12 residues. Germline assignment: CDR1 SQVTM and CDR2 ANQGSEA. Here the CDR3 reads CSVDDRLGGYTF. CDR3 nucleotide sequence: TGCAGCGTTGACGACAGGCTGGGTGGCTACACCTTC.

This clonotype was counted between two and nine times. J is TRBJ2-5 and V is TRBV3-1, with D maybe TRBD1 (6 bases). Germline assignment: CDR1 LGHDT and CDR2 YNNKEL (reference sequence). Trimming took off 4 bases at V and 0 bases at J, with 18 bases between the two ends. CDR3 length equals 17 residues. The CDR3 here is CASSPFTGTKYQETQYF. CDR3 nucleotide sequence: TGTGCCAGCAGCCCATTCACCGGGACAAAGTACCAAGAGACCCAGTACTTC.

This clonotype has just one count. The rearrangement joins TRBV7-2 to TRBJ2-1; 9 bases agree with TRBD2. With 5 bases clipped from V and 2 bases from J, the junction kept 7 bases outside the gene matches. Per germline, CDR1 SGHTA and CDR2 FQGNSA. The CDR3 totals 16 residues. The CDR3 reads CASSPNRGRAYNEQFF. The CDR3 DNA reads TGTGCCAGCAGCCCAAACCGCGGGAGGGCCTACAATGAGCAGTTCTTC. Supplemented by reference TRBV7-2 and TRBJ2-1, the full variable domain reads GAGVSQSPSNKVTEKGKDVELRCDPISGHTALYWYRQSLGQGLEFLIYFQGNSAPDKSGLPSDRFSAERTGGSVSTLTIQRTQQEDSAVYLCASSPNRGRAYNEQFFGPGTRLTVL.

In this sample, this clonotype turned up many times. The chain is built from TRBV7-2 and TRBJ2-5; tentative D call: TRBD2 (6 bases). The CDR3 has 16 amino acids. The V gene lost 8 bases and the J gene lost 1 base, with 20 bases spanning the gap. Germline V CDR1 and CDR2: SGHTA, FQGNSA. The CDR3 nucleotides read TGTGCCAGCTTTGGATCGGGGCCGGAGGGCCAAGAGACCCAGTACTTC. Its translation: CASFGSGPEGQETQYF.

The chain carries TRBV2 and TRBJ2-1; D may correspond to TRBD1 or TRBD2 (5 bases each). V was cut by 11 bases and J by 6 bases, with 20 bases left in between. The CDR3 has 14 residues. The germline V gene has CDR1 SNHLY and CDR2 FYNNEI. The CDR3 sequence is CAGLMRGTGNEQFF. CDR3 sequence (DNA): TGTGCCGGATTAATGAGGGGTACGGGCAATGAGCAGTTCTTC. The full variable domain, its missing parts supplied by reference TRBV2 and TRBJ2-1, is EPEVTQTPSHQVTQMGQEVILRCVPISNHLYFYWYRQILGQKVEFLVSFYNNEISEKSEIFDDQFSVERPDGSNFTLKIRSTKLEDSAMYFCAGLMRGTGNEQFFGPGTRLTVL.

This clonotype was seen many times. CDR3 sequence reads: CARKQGNTEAFF. The CDR3 coding sequence is TGTGCCAGGAAACAGGGGAACACTGAAGCTTTCTTT. The rearrangement links TRBV2 to TRBJ1-1, with a possible D match to TRBD1 (6 bases). Germline V CDR1 and CDR2: SNHLY, FYNNEI. The CDR3 is 12 amino acids. V was cut by 9 bases and J by 1 base, with 9 bases left in between.

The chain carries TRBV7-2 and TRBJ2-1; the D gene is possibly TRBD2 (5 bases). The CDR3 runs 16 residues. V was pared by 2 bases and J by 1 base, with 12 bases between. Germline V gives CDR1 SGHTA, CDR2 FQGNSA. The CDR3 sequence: CASSLTPGSSYNEQFF. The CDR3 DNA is TGTGCCAGCAGCTTAACTCCGGGGAGTTCCTACAATGAGCAGTTCTTC.

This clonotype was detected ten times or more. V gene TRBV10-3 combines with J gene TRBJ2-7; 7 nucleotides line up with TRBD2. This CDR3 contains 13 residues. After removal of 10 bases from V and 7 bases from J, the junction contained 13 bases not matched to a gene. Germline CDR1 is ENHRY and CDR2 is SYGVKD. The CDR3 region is CATFSLRGGEQYF. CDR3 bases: TGTGCCACCTTTTCCTTGCGCGGGGGTGAGCAGTACTTC.

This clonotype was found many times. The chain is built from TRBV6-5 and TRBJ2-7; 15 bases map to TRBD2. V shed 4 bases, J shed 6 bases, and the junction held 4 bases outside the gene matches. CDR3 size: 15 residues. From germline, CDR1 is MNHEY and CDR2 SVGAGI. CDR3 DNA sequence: TGTGCCAGCAGTTCCGGACTAGCGGGAGGGGGCGAGCAGTACTTC. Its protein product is CASSSGLAGGGEQYF.

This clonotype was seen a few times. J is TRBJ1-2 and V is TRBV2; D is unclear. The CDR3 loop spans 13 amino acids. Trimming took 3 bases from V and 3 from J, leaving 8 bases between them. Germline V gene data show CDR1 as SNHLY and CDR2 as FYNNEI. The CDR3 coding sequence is TGTGCCAGCAGTGACAGGACCTACTATGGCTACACCTTC. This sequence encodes CASSDRTYYGYTF.

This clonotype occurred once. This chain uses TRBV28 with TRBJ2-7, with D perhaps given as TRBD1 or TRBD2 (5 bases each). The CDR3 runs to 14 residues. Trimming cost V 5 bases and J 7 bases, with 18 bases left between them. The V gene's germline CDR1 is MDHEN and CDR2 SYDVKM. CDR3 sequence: CASSGGPLFWEQYF. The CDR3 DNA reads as TGTGCCAGCAGTGGGGGTCCCCTATTTTGGGAGCAGTACTTC.

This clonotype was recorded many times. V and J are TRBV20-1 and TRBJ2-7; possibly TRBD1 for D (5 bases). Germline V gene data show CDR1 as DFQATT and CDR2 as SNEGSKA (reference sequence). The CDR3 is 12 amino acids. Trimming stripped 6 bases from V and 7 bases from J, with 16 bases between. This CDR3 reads CSATRTSREQYF. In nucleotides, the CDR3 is TGCAGTGCCACACGGACATCCCGAGAGCAGTACTTC.

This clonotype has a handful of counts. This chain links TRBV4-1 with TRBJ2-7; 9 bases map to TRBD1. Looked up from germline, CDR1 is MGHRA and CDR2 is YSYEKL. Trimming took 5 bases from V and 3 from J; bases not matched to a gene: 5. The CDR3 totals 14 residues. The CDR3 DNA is TGCGCCAGCAGCTTCCGGACAGGGGTCTACGAGCAGTACTTC. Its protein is CASSFRTGVYEQYF.

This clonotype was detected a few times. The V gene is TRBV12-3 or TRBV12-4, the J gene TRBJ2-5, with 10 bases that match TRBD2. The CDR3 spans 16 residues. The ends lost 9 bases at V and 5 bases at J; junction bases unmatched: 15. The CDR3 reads CASSAWSAGGLETQYF. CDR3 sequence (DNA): TGTGCCAGTAGCGCTTGGTCAGCGGGAGGGTTGGAGACCCAGTACTTC.

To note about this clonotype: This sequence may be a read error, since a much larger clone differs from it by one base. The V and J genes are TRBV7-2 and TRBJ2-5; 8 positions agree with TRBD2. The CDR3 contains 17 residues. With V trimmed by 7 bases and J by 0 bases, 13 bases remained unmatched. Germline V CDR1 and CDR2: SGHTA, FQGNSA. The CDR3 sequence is CASTTGGGGRHQETQYF. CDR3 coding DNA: TGTGCCAGCACCACCGGGGGGGGCGGGAGGCACCAAGAGACCCAGTACTTC.

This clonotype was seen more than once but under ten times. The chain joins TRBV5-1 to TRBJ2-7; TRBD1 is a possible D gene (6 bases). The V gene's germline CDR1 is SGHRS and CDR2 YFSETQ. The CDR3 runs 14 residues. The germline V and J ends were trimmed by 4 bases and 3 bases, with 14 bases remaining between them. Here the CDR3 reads CASSPWGQSYEQYF. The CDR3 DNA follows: TGCGCCAGCAGCCCGTGGGGACAAAGCTACGAGCAGTACTTC.

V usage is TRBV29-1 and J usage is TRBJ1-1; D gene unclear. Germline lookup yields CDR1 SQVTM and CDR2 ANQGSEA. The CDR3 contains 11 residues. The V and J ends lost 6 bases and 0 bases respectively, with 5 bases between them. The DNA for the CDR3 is TGCAGCGTAGCTATGAACACTGAAGCTTTCTTT. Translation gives CSVAMNTEAFF.

This CDR3 is CASSFRGENQPQHF. DNA of the CDR3: TGTGCCAGCAGCTTTAGGGGAGAGAATCAGCCCCAGCATTTT. V is TRBV7-8 and J is TRBJ1-5; a weak D match, TRBD1 (5 bases). From germline, CDR1 is SGHVS and CDR2 FQNEAQ. V shed 3 bases and J shed 4 bases, with 10 bases lying between them. The CDR3 extends over 14 amino acids.